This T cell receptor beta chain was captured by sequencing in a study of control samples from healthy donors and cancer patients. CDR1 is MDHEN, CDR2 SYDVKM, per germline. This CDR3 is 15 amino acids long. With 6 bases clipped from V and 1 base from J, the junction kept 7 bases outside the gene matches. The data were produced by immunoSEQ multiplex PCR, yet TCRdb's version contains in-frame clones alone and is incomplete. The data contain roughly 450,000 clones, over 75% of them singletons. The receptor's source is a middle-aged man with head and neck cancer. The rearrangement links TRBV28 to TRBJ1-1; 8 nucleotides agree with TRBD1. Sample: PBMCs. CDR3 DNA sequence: TGTGCCAGCAGACCCCGGACAGGGTCGAACACTGAAGCTTTCTTT. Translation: CASRPRTGSNTEAFF.